This T cell receptor beta chain is from a study of identifying expanded T cells in peripheral blood. Study-wide results and limits: Differentially abundant clones: 1 to 1.5 between replicates, approximately 15 at around 2 weeks, 18 to 20 at four. Across healthy donors, higher total template counts meant significantly greater approximately two-week count variance.

During the collection period, no donor immune events like infections were recorded. Germline lookup yields CDR1 SGHDT and CDR2 YYEEEE. With V trimmed by 0 bases and J by 2 bases, 3 bases remained unmatched. The CDR3 has 15 amino acids. The data were produced by immunoSEQ multiplex PCR, yet TCRdb's version contains in-frame clones alone and is incomplete. The data show 85,000 to 100,000 clones, about 87% seen once. The table lists this clone with a count of one. As yet, its antigen is unknown. The chain recombines TRBV5-6 with TRBJ2-3; 7 bases fit TRBD1. This TCR was sampled from a person aged 18 to 75 in good health. The sequencing sample was made of blood. Here the CDR3 reads CASSLVDRATDTQYF. For the CDR3, the DNA is TGTGCCAGCAGCTTGGTCGACAGGGCCACAGATACGCAGTATTTT.